These T cell receptor beta chains were read from a single sample in a study of neurological immune-mediated disorders. Each CDR3 protein is one row after TCRdb ran MiXCR on the 5' RACE reads. The sample holds about 79,000 distinct CDR3 sequences, 11% to 15% seen once. Material: PBMCs. The receptors derive from a woman aged 45 to 65 in good health. The CDR3 runs from the conserved cysteine through the conserved F or W. The D gene is left open where the match is weak. Where a row states a size, it is once, few, many or the class of an expanded clone; other rows omit it.

TRBD1,TRBV20-1,many,TRBJ1-1,TGCAGTGCACCAAAGGACAGGGTCAACACTGAAGCTTTCTTT,CSAPKDRVNTEAFF
TRBD2,TRBV5-1,-,TRBJ2-1,TGCGCCAGCAGCCCCCTCGCAGGCGGGAGGGCCAAAAACATTCAGTTCTTC,CASSPLAGGRAKNIQFF
-,TRBV6-5,many,TRBJ2-3,TGTGCCAGCAGTTACTCCACTAGCACAGATACGCAGTATTTT,CASSYSTSTDTQYF
-,TRBV15,many,TRBJ2-3,TGTGCCACCAGCAGAGATCCCGCAGATACGCAGTATTTT,CATSRDPADTQYF
TRBD1,TRBV30,-,TRBJ1-5,TGTGCCTGGAGTGTAGGACAGGGGAGGAATCAGCCCCAGCATTTT,CAWSVGQGRNQPQHF
TRBD1,TRBV5-1,many,TRBJ1-4,TGCGCCAGCAGCTCACGGACAGGGGCTGAAAAACTGTTTTTT,CASSSRTGAEKLFF
-,TRBV27,many,TRBJ1-5,TGTGCCAGCAGTTTATTACCCCCACAGACCGGTGGCAATCAGCCCCAGCATTTT,CASSLLPPQTGGNQPQHF
-,TRBV5-6,many,TRBJ2-4,TGTGCCACCACGAACAGGGACTTGCACATTCAGTACTTC,CATTNRDLHIQYF
TRBD1,TRBV5-1,many,TRBJ1-1,TGCGCCAGCAGCCCCCGGGACAGGGGAACGAACACTGAAGCTTTCTTT,CASSPRDRGTNTEAFF
-,TRBV2,many,TRBJ2-6,TGTGCCAGCACGGGGCGGATTCTTAGCTCTGGGGCCAACGTCCTGACTTTC,CASTGRILSSGANVLTF
-,TRBV5-1,many,TRBJ2-5,TGCGCCAGCAGCTTGGGGCCTTCAAGTTACCAAGAGACCCAGTACTTC,CASSLGPSSYQETQYF
TRBD1,TRBV20-1,-,TRBJ1-2,TGCAGTGCTAGGACAGGGGATCGCTGGGGCTATACCTTC,CSARTGDRWGYTF
TRBD2,TRBV3-1,many,TRBJ2-7,TGTGCCAGCACCCGCGGGGGGACCTACGAGCAGTACTTC,CASTRGGTYEQYF
TRBD1,TRBV24-1,many,TRBJ1-5,TGTGCCACCAGCGACAGGGAGAGCAATCAGCCCCAGCATTTT,CATSDRESNQPQHF
TRBD2,TRBV7-6,many,TRBJ2-3,TGTGCCAGCAGCTTTATAATGGCGGGAGGTGCCACAGATACGCAGTATTTT,CASSFIMAGGATDTQYF
-,TRBV29-1,many,TRBJ2-1,TGCAGCGTTGGGGGGGGTCAGGGGGACGAGCAGTTCTTC,CSVGGGQGDEQFF
-,TRBV5-1,many,TRBJ2-3,TGCGCCAGCAGCGAGGGACCCAGCACAGATACGCAGTATTTT,CASSEGPSTDTQYF